The 11 T cell receptor beta chains listed next were all sequenced from one sample in a study of blood T cell repertoires in COVID-19. Data came from immunoSEQ multiplex PCR; TCRdb stores just in-frame clones and leaves some out. The sample includes roughly 110,000 clones, approximately 85% of them seen just once. The sequenced sample consisted of peripheral blood. These receptors came from a man aged 40-55 years with acute or convalescent COVID-19.

CDR3 DNA sequence: TGCGCCAGCTCCCTCCCCGGGGGGGTTACAGATACGCAGTATTTT. Its translation is CASSLPGGVTDTQYF. V gene TRBV5-1 combines with J gene TRBJ2-3; 8 positions agree with TRBD2. Germline trimming cut 7 bases from V and 3 bases from J; bases unmatched to any gene: 10. In germline, CDR1 is SGHRS, CDR2 YFSETQ. The CDR3 contains 15 residues.

The rearrangement uses TRBV4-3 and TRBJ2-7; maybe TRBD2 (6 bases). V lost 3 bases to trimming and J lost 3 bases, with 15 bases between them. This CDR3 is built from 15 residues. Germline assignment: CDR1 LGHNA and CDR2 YSLEER. This chain's CDR3 is CASSQLSGTYYEQYF. As DNA, the CDR3 is TGCGCCAGCAGCCAGCTAAGTGGGACTTACTACGAGCAGTACTTC.

The chain couples TRBV25-1 to TRBJ1-2; D is unresolved. Deletions cut 2 bases from V and 4 bases from J, with 8 bases between. This CDR3 comprises 13 residues. The germline gives CDR1 MGHDK, CDR2 SYGVNS. In DNA form, the CDR3 reads TGTGCCAGCAGTGAAAGAGTTGCCTATGGCTACACCTTC. Residues: CASSERVAYGYTF.

V and J are TRBV7-6 and TRBJ2-1; possible D gene TRBD2, 6 bases. The germline gives CDR1 SGHVS, CDR2 FNYEAQ. V dropped 5 bases and J dropped 2 bases, with 16 bases sitting between them. The CDR3 has 16 amino acids. The CDR3: CASSPALAFPYNEQFF. For the CDR3, the DNA is TGTGCCAGCAGCCCCGCTCTAGCGTTTCCCTACAATGAGCAGTTCTTC.

The rearrangement uses TRBV25-1 and TRBJ2-1, with 7 bases aligning to TRBD2. The CDR3 contains 17 residues. Germline V gene data show CDR1 as MGHDK and CDR2 as SYGVNS. Trimming at V came to 0 bases and at J to 2 bases, leaving 7 bases not matched to a gene. CDR3 residues: CASSEYLRGGPYNEQFF. The CDR3 coding sequence is TGTGCCAGCAGTGAATATTTGCGGGGAGGGCCCTACAATGAGCAGTTCTTC.

This rearrangement joins TRBV14 to TRBJ1-1; the match to TRBD1 covers 8 bases. The germline V gene encodes CDR1 SGHDN and CDR2 FVKESK. The CDR3 spans 16 residues. V lost 4 bases, J lost 5 bases, and 12 bases stayed unmatched. CDR3 coding DNA: TGTGCCAGCAGCCCCGACAGGGGTCACCTGGTAACTGAAGCTTTCTTT. It is translated as CASSPDRGHLVTEAFF.

The J gene is TRBJ2-1, the V gene TRBV5-4, with TRBD1 identical over 9 bases. V dropped 4 bases and J dropped 1; count of bases not matched to a gene: 3. The germline gives CDR1 SGHNT, CDR2 YYREEE (reference sequence). The CDR3 runs to 15 residues. The CDR3 nucleotides read TGTGCCAGCAGCCGGGGACAGGGATCCTACAATGAGCAGTTCTTC. Translation: CASSRGQGSYNEQFF.

V and J are TRBV7-8 and TRBJ2-1; possible D gene TRBD2, 6 bases. Looked up from germline, CDR1 is SGHVS and CDR2 is FQNEAQ. V was clipped by 3 bases and J by 2 bases, with 11 bases between them. This CDR3 has 15 amino acids. CDR3 sequence (DNA): TGTGCCAGCAGCTTGGAGGAGGGGCCCTACAATGAGCAGTTCTTC. Amino acids: CASSLEEGPYNEQFF.

The chain combines TRBV15 with TRBJ2-5; a weak D match, TRBD2 (5 bases). V dropped 6 bases and J dropped 5 bases, with 10 bases sitting between them. CDR1 and CDR2 (germline): LNHNV, YYDKDF (reference sequence). The CDR3 sequence is 12 residues long. The CDR3 nucleotides are TGTGCCACCAGTTGTAGGGAGGAGACCCAGTACTTC. Its protein is CATSCREETQYF. Using reference TRBV15 and TRBJ2-5 for the parts outside the CDR3, the full variable domain is DAMVIQNPRYQVTQFGKPVTLSCSQTLNHNVMYWYQQKSSQAPKLLFHYYDKDFNNEADTPDNFQSRRPNTSFCFLDIRSPGLGDTAMYLCATSCREETQYFGPGTRLLVL.

A single count supports this clone. CDR3 residues: CASSPRGRGHFEKLFF. The DNA for the CDR3 is TGTGCCAGCAGCCCACGCGGTAGGGGGCATTTCGAAAAACTGTTTTTT. The chain recombines TRBV7-4 with TRBJ1-4; 7 bases agree with TRBD1. The CDR3 sequence is 16 residues long. Germline CDR1 and CDR2: SGHVT and SQSDAQ. V dropped 5 bases and J dropped 8; count of bases not matched to a gene: 14.

The chain is built from TRBV18 and TRBJ2-5, with D maybe TRBD2 (5 bases). The CDR3 extends over 14 amino acids. Germline V gives CDR1 KGHSH, CDR2 LQKENI. V was clipped by 2 bases and J by 1 base, with 8 bases between them. The DNA for the CDR3 is TGTGCCAGCTCACCAACCGGGGTCCAAGAGACCCAGTACTTC. Protein product: CASSPTGVQETQYF.